Sequencing of this T cell receptor beta chain was carried out in a study of blood T cells in healthy people across ages. Primed by a sample-barcoded 5' primer and a J-beta primer mix, a second PCR proceeded for roughly 7 to 11 cycles. TCRdb reprocessed the 5' RACE reads with MiXCR, giving one entry per CDR3 protein. This repertoire shows about 970,000 distinct CDR3 sequences, roughly half found once; its top ten account for around a fifth. The individuals who served as donors were healthy Caucasians living in Russia, aged roughly 6 to 95. The TCR sequence derives from a woman aged 60-75 years in good health. The sequencing sample was made of blood.

The chain's CDR3 is CAISEPPQGASYEQYF. The CDR3 DNA is TGTGCCATCAGTGAGCCTCCCCAGGGGGCGTCCTACGAGCAGTACTTC. The J gene is TRBJ2-7, the V gene TRBV10-3; 8 bases agree with TRBD1. Germline CDR1 reads ENHRY; CDR2 reads SYGVKD. Unmatched junction bases numbered 7, after V lost 2 bases and J lost 1 base. This CDR3 is 16 amino acids long.